The 28 T cell receptor beta chains below come from one sample, sequenced in a study of CD8+ T cells in alopecia areata. Following extraction, RNA underwent reverse transcription to cDNA, which served as the sequencing template. Clones were read by immunoSEQ multiplex PCR, and TCRdb kept only the in-frame ones, dropping some. The sample has 150,000 to 200,000 clones; around 64% are singletons. Treatment reported: oral pan-JAK inhibitor, 5-10 mg twice daily. The material was CD4+ T cells sorted from blood, obtained around week 47, from a patient treated with tofacitinib. The receptors stem from a human donor with alopecia areata.

The V call is TRBV30, the J call TRBJ2-5; TRBD1 or TRBD2 may be the D gene (5 bases each). V lost 3 bases and J 5 bases, leaving 7 bases between the germline ends. Germline lookup yields CDR1 GTSNPN and CDR2 SVGIG (reference sequence). The CDR3 covers 11 residues. The CDR3 DNA sequence: TGTGCCTGGAGCAGGGAGGAGACCCAGTACTTC. This translates into CAWSREETQYF.

This chain joins TRBV5-1 and TRBJ1-2, with D possibly TRBD1 on 5 matching bases. Between the trimmed V and J ends, which lost 2 bases and 5 bases, there was a span of 19 bases. There are 16 residues in the CDR3. CDR1 is SGHRS, CDR2 YFSETQ, per germline. The CDR3 loop reads CASSLRLSGEGYGYTF. The DNA of the CDR3 is TGCGCCAGCAGCTTACGCCTGTCGGGGGAGGGATATGGCTACACCTTC.

CDR3 coding DNA: TGTGCCACCCGCCTGACAGGGGGGAGCACAGATACGCAGTATTTT. Its translation is CATRLTGGSTDTQYF. V and J are TRBV5-4 and TRBJ2-3; 9 bases align to TRBD1. Trimming removed 9 bases from V and 0 bases from J; junction bases left unmatched: 8. Looked up from germline, CDR1 is SGHNT and CDR2 is YYREEE (reference sequence). This CDR3 is 15 amino acids long.

On this clone itself: Other DNA sequences in the same sample also yield this CDR3. The chain carries TRBV15 and TRBJ1-4; D perhaps matches TRBD1 (5 bases). V was shortened by 1 base and J by 4 bases, with 7 bases between the two germline ends. From germline, CDR1 is LNHNV and CDR2 YYDKDF (reference sequence). The CDR3 sequence is 14 residues long. The CDR3 loop is CATSRGQNNEKLFF. In DNA form, the CDR3 reads TGTGCCACCAGCAGAGGACAGAATAATGAAAAACTGTTTTTT.

The chain couples TRBV18 to TRBJ2-5; 7 bases fit TRBD1. Germline V CDR1 and CDR2: KGHSH, LQKENI. The V and J ends lost 7 bases and 3 bases, in that order; junction bases with no gene match: 5. This CDR3 comprises 13 residues. The CDR3 loop is CASFGTAKETQYF. CDR3 bases: TGTGCCAGCTTCGGGACAGCGAAAGAGACCCAGTACTTC. Supplemented by reference TRBV18 and TRBJ2-5, the full variable domain reads NAGVMQNPRHLVRRRGQEARLRCSPMKGHSHVYWYRQLPEEGLKFMVYLQKENIIDESGMPKERFSAEFPKEGPSILRIQQVVRGDSAAYFCASFGTAKETQYFGPGTRLLVL.

This sequence joins TRBV5-1 and TRBJ2-5; no reliable D call. The CDR3 has 14 residues. V was clipped by 4 bases and J by 2 bases, with 12 bases between them. Germline values: CDR1 SGHRS, CDR2 YFSETQ. The CDR3 bases are TGCGCCAGCAGCGTGTCGGGTGCTCAAGAGACCCAGTACTTC. Translation: CASSVSGAQETQYF.

The V and J genes are TRBV15 and TRBJ2-7, with TRBD1 matching 11 bases. The ends lost 2 bases at V and 5 bases at J; junction bases unmatched: 8. This CDR3 has 16 amino acids. Germline V gene data show CDR1 as LNHNV and CDR2 as YYDKDF (reference sequence). The CDR3 coding sequence is TGTGCCACCAGCAGAAACCGCTGGACAGGGGGCGACGAGCAGTACTTC. This encodes CATSRNRWTGGDEQYF.

The chain is built from TRBV4-3 and TRBJ2-5, with a tentative D call TRBD2 (7 bases). The CDR3 sequence is 15 residues long. Germline values: CDR1 LGHNA, CDR2 YSLEER. The V and J ends lost 4 bases and 4 bases respectively, with 16 bases between them. CDR3 protein: CASSRSSGEGETQYF. For the CDR3, the DNA is TGCGCCAGCAGCCGTTCCTCAGGGGAGGGAGAGACCCAGTACTTC.

The gene calls are TRBV2 and TRBJ1-6; possibly TRBD1 for D (6 bases). V lost 3 bases and J 6 bases, leaving 9 bases between the germline ends. Germline V gives CDR1 SNHLY, CDR2 FYNNEI. The CDR3 totals 14 residues. The DNA of the CDR3 is TGTGCCAGCAGTGAGGGGGGGCGTAATTCACCCCTCCACTTT. The encoded protein is CASSEGGRNSPLHF. Full variable domain (rest looked up from reference TRBV2 and TRBJ1-6): EPEVTQTPSHQVTQMGQEVILRCVPISNHLYFYWYRQILGQKVEFLVSFYNNEISEKSEIFDDQFSVERPDGSNFTLKIRSTKLEDSAMYFCASSEGGRNSPLHFGNGTRLTVT.

The rearrangement links TRBV27 to TRBJ2-7; D might be TRBD1 (5 bases). Trimming left V 5 bases short and J 6 bases short, with 11 bases between. The CDR3 contains 12 residues. Looked up from germline, CDR1 is MNHEY and CDR2 is SMNVEV (reference sequence). The CDR3 bases are TGTGCCAGCAGTCCAGGGTGGAGCGAGCAGTACTTC. This translates into CASSPGWSEQYF.

The chain couples TRBV5-6 to TRBJ2-3; D might be TRBD2 (6 bases). There are 14 residues in the CDR3. Germline loops: CDR1 SGHDT, CDR2 YYEEEE. The V end lost 3 bases, the J end lost 1 base, and 9 bases lay between the germline ends. CDR3 bases: TGTGCCAGCAGCTGGGGGACTGGCACAGATACGCAGTATTTT. Its translation is CASSWGTGTDTQYF.

This clone occurred a few times. The chain combines TRBV29-1 with TRBJ1-3; possibly TRBD1 for D (6 bases). Trimming removed 4 bases from V and 8 bases from J, with 15 bases in between. Germline CDR1 reads SQVTM; CDR2 reads ANQGSEA. This CDR3 is 13 amino acids long. CDR3 DNA sequence: TGCAGCGTTGTGGTACAGGAGGGGGACACCATATATTTT. Residues: CSVVVQEGDTIYF.

The chain couples TRBV19 to TRBJ1-5; 10 nucleotides line up with TRBD1. The CDR3 sequence is 17 residues long. Germline CDR1 reads LNHDA; CDR2 reads SQIVND (reference sequence). Trimming removed 5 bases from V and 7 bases from J; junction bases left unmatched: 14. CDR3 loop: CASSPRGTGDRGQPQHF. Written as DNA, the CDR3 is TGTGCCAGTAGTCCAAGAGGGACAGGGGATCGAGGGCAGCCCCAGCATTTT.

This clone showed up just a few times. The chain employs TRBV19 and TRBJ2-1, with 7 bases identical to TRBD1. Germline V gives CDR1 LNHDA, CDR2 SQIVND (reference sequence). The junction had 8 bases not matched to a gene; V was cut back by 4 bases and J by 2 bases. CDR3 length: 16 amino acids. The CDR3 here is CASSKTGQATYNEQFF. CDR3 in DNA: TGTGCCAGTAGTAAGACCGGACAGGCCACCTACAATGAGCAGTTCTTC.

This clone has a handful of counts. The chain recombines TRBV29-1 with TRBJ2-7; D possibly corresponds to TRBD2 (5 bases). This CDR3 is built from 12 residues. Trimming left V 6 bases short and J 4 bases short, with 13 bases between. The V gene's germline CDR1 is SQVTM and CDR2 ANQGSEA. The CDR3, as DNA: TGCAGCGTCTCAGTAGCGAGGTACGAGCAGTACTTC. It is translated as CSVSVARYEQYF.

The CDR3 DNA sequence: TGTGCCAGCAGCCACCTAGGGGGGGAGCTGTTTTTT. Encoded protein: CASSHLGGELFF. J is TRBJ2-2 and V is TRBV4-2; D uncertain. The CDR3 is 12 amino acids. CDR1 LGHNA and CDR2 YNFKEQ come from the germline V gene. V shed 3 bases and J shed 8 bases, with 7 bases lying between them.

This chain links TRBV9 with TRBJ1-2; D possibly corresponds to TRBD1 (5 bases). Germline CDR1 reads SGDLS; CDR2 reads YYNGEE. V was clipped by 3 bases and J by 4 bases, with 10 bases between them. The CDR3 is 13 residues long. Written as DNA, the CDR3 is TGTGCCAGCAGCGCGGACATGGGCTATGGCTACACCTTC. It codes for CASSADMGYGYTF.

The chain combines TRBV6-5 with TRBJ1-1, with D possibly being TRBD1 (5 bases). Between the trimmed V and J ends, which lost 1 base and 6 bases, there was a span of 15 bases. The CDR3 is 15 amino acids. The germline gives CDR1 MNHEY, CDR2 SVGAGI. The CDR3 coding sequence is TGTGCCAGCAGTTACTATGGGGGATTAGGCGCTGAAGCTTTCTTT. It is translated as CASSYYGGLGAEAFF.

The chain is built from TRBV27 and TRBJ1-4; D possibly corresponds to TRBD1 (6 bases). Trimming took off 4 bases at V and 12 bases at J, with 12 bases between the two ends. CDR1 MNHEY and CDR2 SMNVEV come from the germline V gene (reference sequence). The CDR3 runs to 12 residues. The CDR3 DNA is TGTGCCAGCAGTTCCCTCCCAGGGGAACTGTTTTTT. Translation gives CASSSLPGELFF.

The V call is TRBV10-3, the J call TRBJ2-3; 11 nucleotides align to TRBD2. The CDR3 extends over 15 amino acids. With 9 bases clipped from V and 0 bases from J, the junction kept 5 bases outside the gene matches. Germline V gene data show CDR1 as ENHRY and CDR2 as SYGVKD. CDR3 bases: TGTGCCATTAGCGGGACTAGCGGTAGCACAGATACGCAGTATTTT. It codes for CAISGTSGSTDTQYF.

The rearrangement joins TRBV27 to TRBJ1-1; TRBD1 might be the D (5 bases). The germline V gene has CDR1 MNHEY and CDR2 SMNVEV (reference sequence). The CDR3 spans 14 residues. V was cut by 4 bases and J by 8 bases, with 17 bases left in between. CDR3 DNA: TGTGCCAGCAGTTGGGTTTCGGGGGAAAAAGAAGCTTTCTTT. Residues: CASSWVSGEKEAFF.

The chain uses TRBV28 and TRBJ2-2, with 7 bases matching TRBD2. V dropped 7 bases and J dropped 5; count of bases not matched to a gene: 4. In germline, CDR1 is MDHEN, CDR2 SYDVKM. This CDR3 comprises 13 residues. CDR3 loop: CASTSGGTGELFF. The CDR3 nucleotides are TGTGCCAGCACCTCCGGGGGGACCGGGGAGCTGTTTTTT.

The chain employs TRBV2 and TRBJ2-7, with 7 bases identical to TRBD1. There are 13 residues in the CDR3. Trimming took 6 bases from V and 2 from J; bases not matched to a gene: 4. In germline, CDR1 is SNHLY, CDR2 FYNNEI. The CDR3 loop is CASRDDRAYEQYF. CDR3 DNA: TGTGCCAGCAGAGATGACAGGGCCTACGAGCAGTACTTC. Using reference TRBV2 and TRBJ2-7 for the parts outside the CDR3, the full variable domain is EPEVTQTPSHQVTQMGQEVILRCVPISNHLYFYWYRQILGQKVEFLVSFYNNEISEKSEIFDDQFSVERPDGSNFTLKIRSTKLEDSAMYFCASRDDRAYEQYFGPGTRLTVT.

The chain uses TRBV9 and TRBJ2-3; D remains unclear. The CDR3 consists of 12 residues. CDR1 and CDR2 from the germline V gene are SGDLS and YYNGEE. V shed 0 bases and J shed 4 bases, with 3 bases lying between them. The CDR3 region has the DNA TGTGCCAGCAGCGTAGCATCAGATACGCAGTATTTT. The encoded protein is CASSVASDTQYF. Together with reference TRBV9 and TRBJ2-3, the CDR3 gives the full variable domain: DSGVTQTPKHLITATGQRVTLRCSPRSGDLSVYWYQQSLDQGLQFLIQYYNGEERAKGNILERFSAQQFPDLHSELNLSSLELGDSALYFCASSVASDTQYFGPGTRLTVL.

The V gene is TRBV5-5, the J gene TRBJ2-1; D uncertain. Trimming pared 4 bases from V and 10 bases from J, leaving 18 bases between. This CDR3 region has 14 residues. Germline assignment: CDR1 SGHKS and CDR2 YYEKEE (reference sequence). The CDR3 DNA is TGTGCCAGCAGCCCCCGAGAGCATGGCCACGAGCAGTTCTTC. It codes for CASSPREHGHEQFF.

The CDR3 protein is CASSQGDRESGYTF. Written as DNA, the CDR3 is TGCGCCAGCAGCCAAGGCGACAGGGAGAGTGGCTACACCTTC. The V gene is TRBV4-3, the J gene TRBJ1-2, with 7 bases that match TRBD1. Germline CDR1 LGHNA, CDR2 YSLEER. V was clipped by 1 base and J by 7 bases; unmatched bases: 6. CDR3 size: 14 residues.

The chain joins TRBV11-2 to TRBJ2-4; possible D gene TRBD2, 6 bases. The CDR3 is made up of 15 amino acids. The germline V gene has CDR1 SGHAT and CDR2 FQNNGV. V lost 5 bases and J lost 2, with 13 bases in between. CDR3 residues: CASSETSITKNIQYF. The CDR3 nucleotides are TGTGCCAGCAGCGAGACTAGTATAACCAAAAACATTCAGTACTTC.

The gene calls are TRBV5-1 and TRBJ2-5, with 8 nucleotides matching TRBD1. The CDR3 contains 16 residues. Germline V CDR1 and CDR2: SGHRS, YFSETQ. V lost 2 bases, J lost 2 bases, and 8 bases stayed unmatched. CDR3 region: CASSLFGTGGQETQYF. The CDR3 bases are TGCGCCAGCAGCTTATTCGGGACAGGCGGTCAAGAGACCCAGTACTTC. The complete variable domain, with remaining parts taken from reference TRBV5-1 and TRBJ2-5, reads KAGVTQTPRYLIKTRGQQVTLSCSPISGHRSVSWYQQTPGQGLQFLFEYFSETQRNKGNFPGRFSGRQFSNSRSEMNVSTLELGDSALYLCASSLFGTGGQETQYFGPGTRLLVL.